This T cell receptor (beta chain) was retrieved from a study of T cells in Graves' hyperthyroidism and ophthalmopathy. Amplified regions were TCR beta CDR3 sequences from RNA transcripts. RT-PCR in the first round (using the HTBI primer set) targeted the TCR CDR3. TCRdb used MiXCR to reprocess the multiplex PCR reads, holding one entry per CDR3 protein. The sample has 550,000 to 700,000 distinct CDR3 sequences, roughly 14% seen once. The study left out patients who had uncontrolled infection, other autoimmune disease, pregnancy or lactation. Orbital computed tomography and thyroid ultrasound, together with serum TRAb and thyroxine and clinical symptoms, were used for diagnoses. In this sample, this clonotype turned up many times. V lost 2 bases, J lost 4 bases, and 8 bases stayed unmatched. The CDR3 loop spans 18 amino acids. Germline-derived CDR1 and CDR2 are SGHVS and FQNEAQ.

Specimen: blood. The origin of this receptor is a woman in her forties with Graves' ophthalmopathy. The V call is TRBV7-8, the J call TRBJ2-2; the match to TRBD2 covers 12 bases. The CDR3 DNA follows: TGTGCCAGCAGCTTACCGACTAGCGGGAGTTCTCTCACCGGGGAGCTGTTTTTT. Translation: CASSLPTSGSSLTGELFF.